These 2 T cell receptor beta chains came from one sample sequenced in a study of response to subunit inactivated influenza vaccine. TCRdb processed the RT-PCR reads anew with MiXCR; each CDR3 protein has one entry. The sample consists of 650,000 to 800,000 distinct CDR3 sequences, roughly 20% of them appearing once. The source material was PBMCs from blood, sampled roughly 5 days after vaccination. The receptor source for this set is a man in his fifties or sixties who received an inactivated influenza vaccine.

This rearrangement joins TRBV6-1 to TRBJ2-5, with D perhaps matching TRBD2 (6 bases). Germline V gene lookup returns CDR1 MNHNS and CDR2 SASEGT. This CDR3 contains 14 residues. V was shortened by 8 bases and J by 5 bases, with 18 bases between the two germline ends. In DNA form, the CDR3 reads TGTGCCAGCTCCTGGACCTTCCGGGAGGAGACCCAGTACTTC. It codes for CASSWTFREETQYF.

Note on this clonotype: The junction shows a germline mismatch at one end, possibly a read error. The CDR3 region has the DNA TGCAGCGTTCAAAACGTAGGACTAGCGGGGGGGCGAATCTTC. Translated: CSVQNVGLAGGRIF. The rearrangement links TRBV29-1 to TRBJ2-1; TRBD2 aligns across 15 bases. The CDR3 runs 14 residues. Per the germline V gene, CDR1 is SQVTM and CDR2 is ANQGSEA.